This is a list of T cell receptor beta chains from one sample in a study of blood T cells in healthy people across ages. TCRdb reprocessed the 5' RACE reads with MiXCR, giving one entry per CDR3 protein. The sample carries more than 1,000,000 distinct CDR3 sequences, 20% to 25% recorded once. These same data were also listed under a study on T cells of mothers and their children.

The sequenced material came from blood. These receptors all come from a girl aged 2 to 9 in good health. Both conserved end residues are trimmed from each CDR3. The D gene is left open where the match is weak.

v_gene	j_gene	d_gene	CDR3aa
TRBV2	TRBJ2-7	NA	ASSGVGSYEQY
TRBV9	TRBJ2-7	NA	ASSTGRSYEQY
TRBV27	NA	TRBD1	ASSFGDSSHEQY
TRBV28	TRBJ1-1	NA	ASERGTEAF
TRBV10-1	TRBJ2-5	TRBD1	ASSGGQPRGETQY
TRBV7-9	TRBJ2-1	NA	ASSPMAGSGDNEQF
TRBV2	TRBJ2-6	NA	ASSGFSGANVLT
TRBV6-6	TRBJ2-2	NA	ASSHSDHGELF
TRBV5-1	TRBJ1-1	NA	ASSPQPSNTEAF
TRBV20-1	TRBJ2-1	NA	SARDWRVAYNEQF
TRBV20-1	TRBJ1-1	NA	SARSSRLLNTEAF
TRBV3-1	TRBJ1-2	NA	ASSQEGSWGPADYGYT
TRBV11-3	TRBJ2-2	NA	ASSSLDRTNTGELF
TRBV20-1	TRBJ2-7	NA	SAGRRNGNEQY
TRBV14	TRBJ2-2	TRBD2	ASSQVLAGVGELF
TRBV25-1	TRBJ1-2	TRBD1	ASSEYFPGQGFGYT